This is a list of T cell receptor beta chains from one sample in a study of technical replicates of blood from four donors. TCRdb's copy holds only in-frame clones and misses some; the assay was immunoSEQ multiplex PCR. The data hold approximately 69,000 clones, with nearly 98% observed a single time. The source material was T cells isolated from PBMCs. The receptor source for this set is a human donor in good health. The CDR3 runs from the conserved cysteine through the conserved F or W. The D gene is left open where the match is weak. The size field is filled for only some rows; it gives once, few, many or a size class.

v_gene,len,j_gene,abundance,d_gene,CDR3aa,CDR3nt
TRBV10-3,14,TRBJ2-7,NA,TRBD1,CAIGTGTGRYEQYF,TGTGCCATCGGCACCGGGACAGGGAGATACGAGCAGTACTTC
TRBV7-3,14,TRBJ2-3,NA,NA,CASSVTGGSDTQYF,TGTGCCAGCAGCGTTACAGGCGGCTCAGATACGCAGTATTTT
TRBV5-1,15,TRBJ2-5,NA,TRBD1,CASSEGTTGSQTQYF,TGCGCCAGCAGCGAGGGAACGACAGGGAGCCAGACCCAGTACTTC
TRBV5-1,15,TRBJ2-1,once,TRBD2,CASSGEAGVYNEQFF,TGCGCCAGCAGCGGCGAGGCGGGGGTCTACAATGAGCAGTTCTTC
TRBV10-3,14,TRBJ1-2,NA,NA,CAISQHDSVHGYTF,TGTGCCATCAGTCAGCATGACAGTGTGCATGGCTACACCTTC
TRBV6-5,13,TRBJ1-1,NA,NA,CASSLQRNTEAFF,TGTGCCAGCAGCTTACAGAGGAACACTGAAGCTTTCTTT
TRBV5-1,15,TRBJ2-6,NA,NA,CASSLERAGANVLTF,TGCGCCAGCAGCTTGGAACGAGCTGGGGCCAACGTCCTGACTTTC
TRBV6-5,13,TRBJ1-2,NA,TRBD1,CASTAGTDYGYTF,TGTGCCAGCACCGCCGGGACAGACTATGGCTACACCTTC
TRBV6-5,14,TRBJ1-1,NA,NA,CASRADYLNTEAFF,TGTGCCAGCAGGGCCGACTACCTGAACACTGAAGCTTTCTTT
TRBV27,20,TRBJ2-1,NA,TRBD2,CASSDLAGVLGGRSYNEQFF,TGTGCCAGCAGTGATCTAGCGGGAGTCCTGGGGGGTAGGTCCTACAATGAGCAGTTCTTC
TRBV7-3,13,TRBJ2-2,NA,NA,CASSAKNTGELFF,TGTGCCAGCAGCGCGAAGAACACCGGGGAGCTGTTTTTT
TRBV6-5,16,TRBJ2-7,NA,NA,CASSSHMTGTPYEQYF,TGTGCCAGCAGTTCCCACATGACAGGGACTCCCTACGAGCAGTACTTC
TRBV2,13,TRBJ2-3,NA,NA,CASSDSQKDTQYF,TGTGCCAGCAGTGATTCCCAAAAAGATACGCAGTATTTT
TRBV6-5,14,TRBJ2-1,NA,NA,CASSPGTGSNEQFF,TGTGCCAGCAGTCCTGGAACAGGGTCCAATGAGCAGTTCTTC
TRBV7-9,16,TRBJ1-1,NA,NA,CASSPVGLFYNTEAFF,TGTGCCAGCAGCCCAGTCGGGTTGTTCTATAACACTGAAGCTTTCTTT
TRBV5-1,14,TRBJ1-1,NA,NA,CASSLRGFNTEAFF,TGCGCCAGCAGCTTGCGGGGTTTTAACACTGAAGCTTTCTTT
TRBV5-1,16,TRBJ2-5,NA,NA,CASSLRFAPREETQYF,TGCGCCAGCAGCTTGCGGTTTGCCCCTCGGGAAGAGACCCAGTACTTC
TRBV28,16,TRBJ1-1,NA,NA,CASSSGGGAGYTEAFF,TGTGCCAGCAGTTCAGGCGGGGGGGCAGGGTACACTGAAGCTTTCTTT
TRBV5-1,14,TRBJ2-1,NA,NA,CASSWNGQYNEQFF,TGCGCCAGCAGCTGGAACGGACAATACAATGAGCAGTTCTTC
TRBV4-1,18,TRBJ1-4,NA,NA,CASSQDPSGVKTNEKLFF,TGCGCCAGCAGCCAAGACCCGAGCGGTGTCAAGACTAATGAAAAACTGTTTTTT
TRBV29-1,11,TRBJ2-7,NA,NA,CSVRYQQEQYF,TGCAGCGTAAGGTATCAACAGGAGCAGTACTTC
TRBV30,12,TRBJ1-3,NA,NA,CAWSISGNTIYF,TGTGCCTGGAGTATATCTGGAAACACCATATATTTT
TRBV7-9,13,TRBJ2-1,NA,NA,CASSLGEADEQFF,TGTGCCAGCAGCTTAGGGGAGGCTGATGAGCAGTTCTTC
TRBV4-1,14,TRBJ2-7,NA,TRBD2,CASSQEGTSYEQYF,TGCGCCAGCAGCCAAGAAGGGACTAGCTACGAGCAGTACTTC
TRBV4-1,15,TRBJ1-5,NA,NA,CASSQDPYSNQPQHF,TGCGCCAGCAGCCAAGATCCGTATAGCAATCAGCCCCAGCATTTT
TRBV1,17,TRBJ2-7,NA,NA,CTSSQRGKLGDSYEQYF,TGCACCAGCAGCCAGCGGGGCAAGTTAGGGGATTCCTACGAGCAGTACTTC
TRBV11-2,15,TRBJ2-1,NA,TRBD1,CASRAGTGTYNEQFF,TGTGCCAGCAGAGCCGGGACAGGGACCTACAATGAGCAGTTCTTC
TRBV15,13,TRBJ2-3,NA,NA,CATSPGPVYTQYF,TGTGCCACCAGCCCGGGTCCAGTATATACGCAGTATTTT
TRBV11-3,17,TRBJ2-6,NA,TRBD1,CASTYRDRGTGANVLTF,TGTGCCAGCACCTACCGGGACAGGGGGACAGGGGCCAACGTCCTGACTTTC
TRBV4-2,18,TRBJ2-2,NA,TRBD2,CASSHVPGLAGGTGELFF,TGTGCCAGCAGCCATGTCCCGGGACTAGCGGGAGGCACCGGGGAGCTGTTTTTT
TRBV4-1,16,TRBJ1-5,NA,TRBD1,CASSPTGGARSQPQHF,TGCGCCAGCAGCCCTACAGGGGGCGCGCGGAGTCAGCCCCAGCATTTT
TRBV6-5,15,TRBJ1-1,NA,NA,CASYGGRSGNTEAFF,TGTGCCAGCTACGGAGGAAGATCCGGGAACACTGAAGCTTTCTTT
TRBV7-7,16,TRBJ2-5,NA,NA,CASSLIQSLPQETQYF,TGTGCCAGCAGCCTCATACAGAGCCTCCCACAAGAGACCCAGTACTTC
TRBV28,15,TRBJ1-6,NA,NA,CASSSGALDDSPLHF,TGTGCCAGCAGTTCAGGGGCTCTCGACGATTCACCCCTCCACTTT
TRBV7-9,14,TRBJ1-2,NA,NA,CASSVVGSNYGYTF,TGTGCCAGCAGCGTAGTCGGTTCCAACTATGGCTACACCTTC
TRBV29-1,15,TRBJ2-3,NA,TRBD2,CSVRPSGGIADTQYF,TGCAGCGTAAGACCTAGCGGGGGTATCGCAGATACGCAGTATTTT
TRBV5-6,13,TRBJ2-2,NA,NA,CASSFGNTGELFF,TGTGCCAGCAGCTTCGGGAACACCGGGGAGCTGTTTTTT